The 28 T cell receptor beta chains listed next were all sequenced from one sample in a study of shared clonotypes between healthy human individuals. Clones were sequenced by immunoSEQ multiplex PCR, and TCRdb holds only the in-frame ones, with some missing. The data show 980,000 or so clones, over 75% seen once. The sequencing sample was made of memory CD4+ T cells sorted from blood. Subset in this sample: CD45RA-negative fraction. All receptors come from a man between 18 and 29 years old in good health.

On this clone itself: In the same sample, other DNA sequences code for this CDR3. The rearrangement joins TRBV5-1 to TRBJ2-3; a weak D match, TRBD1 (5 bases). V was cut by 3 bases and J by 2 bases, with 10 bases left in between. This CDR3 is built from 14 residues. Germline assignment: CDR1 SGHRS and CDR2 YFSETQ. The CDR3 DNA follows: TGCGCCAGCAGCTCCGGACAAAACACAGATACGCAGTATTTT. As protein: CASSSGQNTDTQYF.

CDR3 sequence (DNA): TGTGCCAGCAGTGACTATACGCAGTATTTT. Residues: CASSDYTQYF. The chain links TRBV2 to TRBJ2-3; D unclear. From germline, CDR1 is SNHLY and CDR2 FYNNEI. V was trimmed by 3 bases and J by 7 bases, leaving 2 bases between them. This CDR3 contains 10 residues.

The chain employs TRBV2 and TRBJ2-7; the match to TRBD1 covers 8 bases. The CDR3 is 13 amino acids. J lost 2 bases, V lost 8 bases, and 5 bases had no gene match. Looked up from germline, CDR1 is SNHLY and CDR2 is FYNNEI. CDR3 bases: TGTGCCAGCTTGGGACAGGCAACCTACGAGCAGTACTTC. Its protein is CASLGQATYEQYF.

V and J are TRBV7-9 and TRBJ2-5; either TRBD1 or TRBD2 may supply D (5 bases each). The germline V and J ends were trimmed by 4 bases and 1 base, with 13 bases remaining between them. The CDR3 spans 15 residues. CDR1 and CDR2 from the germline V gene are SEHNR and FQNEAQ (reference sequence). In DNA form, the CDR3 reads TGTGCCAGCAGCTCAGATGGGACCTCCCAAGAGACCCAGTACTTC. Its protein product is CASSSDGTSQETQYF.

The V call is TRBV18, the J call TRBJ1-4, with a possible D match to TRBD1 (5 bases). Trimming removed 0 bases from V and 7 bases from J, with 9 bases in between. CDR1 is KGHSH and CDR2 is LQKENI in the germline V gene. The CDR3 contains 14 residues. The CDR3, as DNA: TGTGCCAGCTCACCACCTGACAGTGGTGAAAAACTGTTTTTT. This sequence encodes CASSPPDSGEKLFF.

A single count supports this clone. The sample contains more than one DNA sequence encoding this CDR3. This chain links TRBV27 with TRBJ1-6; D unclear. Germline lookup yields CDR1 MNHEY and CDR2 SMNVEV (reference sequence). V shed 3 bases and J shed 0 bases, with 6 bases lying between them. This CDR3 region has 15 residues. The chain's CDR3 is CASSFESSYNSPLHF. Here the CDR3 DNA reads TGTGCCAGCAGTTTCGAAAGCTCCTATAATTCACCCCTCCACTTT.

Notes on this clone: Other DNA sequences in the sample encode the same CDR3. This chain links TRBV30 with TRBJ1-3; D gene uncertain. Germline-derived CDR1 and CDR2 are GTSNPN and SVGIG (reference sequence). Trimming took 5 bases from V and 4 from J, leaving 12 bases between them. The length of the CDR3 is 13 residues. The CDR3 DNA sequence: TGTGCCTGGTCCTCCGGCGCCGGAAACACCATATATTTT. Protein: CAWSSGAGNTIYF. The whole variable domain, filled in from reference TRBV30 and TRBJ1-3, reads SQTIHQWPATLVQPVGSPLSLECTVEGTSNPNLYWYRQAAGRGLQLLFYSVGIGQISSEVPQNLSASRPQDRQFILSSKKLLLSDSGFYLCAWSSGAGNTIYFGEGSWLTVV.

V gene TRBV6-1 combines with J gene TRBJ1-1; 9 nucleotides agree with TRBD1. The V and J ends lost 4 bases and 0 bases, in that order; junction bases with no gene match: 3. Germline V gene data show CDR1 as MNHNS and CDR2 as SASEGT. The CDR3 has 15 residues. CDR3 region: CASSVTGGLNTEAFF. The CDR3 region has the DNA TGTGCCAGCAGTGTGACAGGGGGATTGAACACTGAAGCTTTCTTT.

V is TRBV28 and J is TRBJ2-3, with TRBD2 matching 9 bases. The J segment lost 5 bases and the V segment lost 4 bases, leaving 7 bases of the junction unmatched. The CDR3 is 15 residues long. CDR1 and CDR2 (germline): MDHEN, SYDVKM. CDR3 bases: TGTGCCAGCAGTTCCCCAGCGGGGGGCCAAGATACGCAGTATTTT. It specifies CASSSPAGGQDTQYF.

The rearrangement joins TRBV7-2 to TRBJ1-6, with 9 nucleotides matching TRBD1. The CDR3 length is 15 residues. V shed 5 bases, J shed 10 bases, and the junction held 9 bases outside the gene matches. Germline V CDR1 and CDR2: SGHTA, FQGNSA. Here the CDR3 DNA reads TGTGCCAGCAGCGTGGGACAGGGACGGGCCTCACCCCTCCACTTT. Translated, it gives CASSVGQGRASPLHF.

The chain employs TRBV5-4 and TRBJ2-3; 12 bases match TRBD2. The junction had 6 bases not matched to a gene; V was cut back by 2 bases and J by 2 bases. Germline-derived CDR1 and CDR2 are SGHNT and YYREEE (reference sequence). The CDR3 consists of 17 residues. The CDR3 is CASSFGLAGTNTDTQYF. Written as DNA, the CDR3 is TGTGCCAGCAGCTTCGGACTAGCGGGAACCAACACAGATACGCAGTATTTT.

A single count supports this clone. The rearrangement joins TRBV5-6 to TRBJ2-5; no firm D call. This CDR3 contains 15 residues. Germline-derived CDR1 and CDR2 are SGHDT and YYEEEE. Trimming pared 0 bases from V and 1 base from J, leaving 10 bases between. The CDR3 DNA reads TGTGCCAGCAGCTTGGCAGCCCCCTCCCAAGAGACCCAGTACTTC. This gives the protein CASSLAAPSQETQYF.

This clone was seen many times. Written as DNA, the CDR3 is TGTGCCTGGAGTGTTCAGCCGGCGGGTGGCTACACCTTC. It yields the protein CAWSVQPAGGYTF. V usage is TRBV30 and J usage is TRBJ1-2; D gene ambiguous. V lost 0 bases, J lost 7 bases, and 12 bases lay in between. Germline V gene data show CDR1 as GTSNPN and CDR2 as SVGIG (reference sequence). The CDR3 has 13 amino acids.

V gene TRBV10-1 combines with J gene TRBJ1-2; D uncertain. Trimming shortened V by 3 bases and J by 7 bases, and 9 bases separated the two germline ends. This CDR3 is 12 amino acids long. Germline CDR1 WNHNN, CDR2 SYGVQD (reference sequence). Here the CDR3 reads CASSDGGSGYTF. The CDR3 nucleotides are TGCGCCAGCAGTGACGGCGGTTCTGGCTACACCTTC.

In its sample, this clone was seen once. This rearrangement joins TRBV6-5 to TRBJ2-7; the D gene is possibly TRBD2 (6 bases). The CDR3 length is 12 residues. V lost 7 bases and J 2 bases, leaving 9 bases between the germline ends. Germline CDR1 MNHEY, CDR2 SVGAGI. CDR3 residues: CASTGLTYEQYF. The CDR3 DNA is TGTGCCAGCACGGGACTCACCTACGAGCAGTACTTC.

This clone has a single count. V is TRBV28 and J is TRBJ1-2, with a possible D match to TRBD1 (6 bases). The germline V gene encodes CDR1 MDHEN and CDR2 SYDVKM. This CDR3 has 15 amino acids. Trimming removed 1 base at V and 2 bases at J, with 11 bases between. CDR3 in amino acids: CASSLSGHLNYGYTF. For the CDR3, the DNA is TGTGCCAGCAGTTTATCGGGACATTTAAACTATGGCTACACCTTC.

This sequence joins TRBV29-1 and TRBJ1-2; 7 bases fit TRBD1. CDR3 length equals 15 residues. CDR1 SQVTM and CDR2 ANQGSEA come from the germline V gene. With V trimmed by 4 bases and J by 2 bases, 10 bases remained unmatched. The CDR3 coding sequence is TGCAGCGTTGGCCTAAACCGGGACAGAAACTATGGCTACACCTTC. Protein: CSVGLNRDRNYGYTF.

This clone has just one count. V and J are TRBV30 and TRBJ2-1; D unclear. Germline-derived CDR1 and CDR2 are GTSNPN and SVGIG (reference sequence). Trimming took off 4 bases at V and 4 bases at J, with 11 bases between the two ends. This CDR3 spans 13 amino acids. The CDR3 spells CAWIRVGYNEQFF. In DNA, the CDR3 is TGTGCCTGGATAAGGGTCGGGTACAATGAGCAGTTCTTC.

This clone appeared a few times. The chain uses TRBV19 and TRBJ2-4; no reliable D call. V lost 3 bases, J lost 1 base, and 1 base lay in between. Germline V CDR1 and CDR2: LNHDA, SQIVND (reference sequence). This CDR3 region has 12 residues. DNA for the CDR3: TGTGCCAGTAGTATCGCCAAAAACATTCAGTACTTC. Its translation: CASSIAKNIQYF.

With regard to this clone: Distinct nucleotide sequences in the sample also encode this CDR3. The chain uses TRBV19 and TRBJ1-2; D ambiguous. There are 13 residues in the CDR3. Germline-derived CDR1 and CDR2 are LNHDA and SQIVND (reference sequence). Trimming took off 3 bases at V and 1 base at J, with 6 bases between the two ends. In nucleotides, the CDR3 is TGTGCCAGTAGTATTGAGGGTAACTATGGCTACACCTTC. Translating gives CASSIEGNYGYTF.

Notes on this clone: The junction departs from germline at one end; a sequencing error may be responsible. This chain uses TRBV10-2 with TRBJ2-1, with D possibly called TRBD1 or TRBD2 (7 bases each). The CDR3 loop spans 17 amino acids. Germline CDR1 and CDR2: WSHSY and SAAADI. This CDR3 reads CAGRGAGAPISGNEQFF. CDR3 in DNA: TGCGCCGGCAGGGGGGCGGGAGCCCCCATATCCGGGAATGAGCAGTTCTTC.

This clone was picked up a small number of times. In nucleotides, the CDR3 is TGTGCCAGCAGCTTAGTTCGCCAGACTGAAGCTTTCTTT. The encoded protein is CASSLVRQTEAFF. This rearrangement joins TRBV11-2 to TRBJ1-1; the D is unclear. This CDR3 has 13 amino acids. V was cut by 1 base and J by 5 bases, with 8 bases left in between. Germline CDR1 and CDR2: SGHAT and FQNNGV.

Written as DNA, the CDR3 is TGTGCCAGCAGAGACCGGACAGGCCAAGAGACCCAGTACTTC. It is translated as CASRDRTGQETQYF. The chain is built from TRBV2 and TRBJ2-5; 7 bases are a match to TRBD1. CDR1 and CDR2 (germline): SNHLY, FYNNEI. The CDR3 runs to 14 residues. Losses at the gene ends were 6 bases for V and 1 base for J; bases not matched to a gene: 5.

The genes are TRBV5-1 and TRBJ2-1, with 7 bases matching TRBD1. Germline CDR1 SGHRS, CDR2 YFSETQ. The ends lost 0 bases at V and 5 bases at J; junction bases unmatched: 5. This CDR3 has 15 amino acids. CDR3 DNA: TGCGCCAGCAGCTTGGGACAGGGTTACCACAATGAGCAGTTCTTC. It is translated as CASSLGQGYHNEQFF.

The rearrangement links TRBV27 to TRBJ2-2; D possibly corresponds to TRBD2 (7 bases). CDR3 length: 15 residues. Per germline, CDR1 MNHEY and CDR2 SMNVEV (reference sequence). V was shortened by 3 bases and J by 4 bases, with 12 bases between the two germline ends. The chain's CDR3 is CASSLGGASTGELFF. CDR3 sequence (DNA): TGTGCCAGCAGTTTGGGGGGGGCGAGCACCGGGGAGCTGTTTTTT.

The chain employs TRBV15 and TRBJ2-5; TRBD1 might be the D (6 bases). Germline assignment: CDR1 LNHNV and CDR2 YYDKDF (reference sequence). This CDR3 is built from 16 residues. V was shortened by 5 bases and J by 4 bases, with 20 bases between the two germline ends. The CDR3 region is CATSADTTGYGETQYF. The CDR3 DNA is TGTGCCACCAGCGCCGACACGACAGGATATGGAGAGACCCAGTACTTC.

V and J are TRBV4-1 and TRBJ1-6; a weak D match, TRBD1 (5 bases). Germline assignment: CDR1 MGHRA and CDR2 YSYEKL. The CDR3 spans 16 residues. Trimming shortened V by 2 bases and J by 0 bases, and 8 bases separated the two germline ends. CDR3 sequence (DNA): TGCGCCAGCAGCCAAAGGCAGGGCTCCTATAATTCACCCCTCCACTTT. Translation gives CASSQRQGSYNSPLHF.

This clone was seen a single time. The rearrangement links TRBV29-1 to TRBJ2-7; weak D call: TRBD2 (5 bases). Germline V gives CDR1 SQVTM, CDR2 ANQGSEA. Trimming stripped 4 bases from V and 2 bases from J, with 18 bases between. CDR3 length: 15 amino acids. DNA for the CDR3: TGCAGCGTTGGAATGGGGAGTTTTTCCCCCTACGAGCAGTACTTC. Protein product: CSVGMGSFSPYEQYF.